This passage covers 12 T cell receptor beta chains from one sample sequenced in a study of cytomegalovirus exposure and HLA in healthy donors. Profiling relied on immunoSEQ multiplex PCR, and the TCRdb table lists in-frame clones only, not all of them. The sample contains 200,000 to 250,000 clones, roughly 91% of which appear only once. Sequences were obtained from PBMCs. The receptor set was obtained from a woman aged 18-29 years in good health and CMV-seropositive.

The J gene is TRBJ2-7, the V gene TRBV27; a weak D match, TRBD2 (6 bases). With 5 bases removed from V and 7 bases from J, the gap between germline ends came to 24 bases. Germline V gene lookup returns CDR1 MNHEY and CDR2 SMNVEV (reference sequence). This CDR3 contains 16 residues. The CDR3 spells CASSILAPARLWEQYF. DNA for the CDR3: TGTGCCAGCAGTATACTAGCTCCCGCCCGCCTTTGGGAGCAGTACTTC.

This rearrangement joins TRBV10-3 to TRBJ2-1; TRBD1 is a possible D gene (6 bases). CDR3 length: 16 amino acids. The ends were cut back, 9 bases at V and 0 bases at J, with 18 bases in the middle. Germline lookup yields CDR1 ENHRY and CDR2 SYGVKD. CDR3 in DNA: TGTGCCATTGATGAGGAAGGGGGTGGCTCCTACAATGAGCAGTTCTTC. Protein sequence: CAIDEEGGGSYNEQFF.

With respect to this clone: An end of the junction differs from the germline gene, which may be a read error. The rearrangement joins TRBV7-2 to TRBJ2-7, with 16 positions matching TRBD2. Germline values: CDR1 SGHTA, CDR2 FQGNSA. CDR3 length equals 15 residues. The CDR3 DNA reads TGTGCCAGCAGCTCGTCGCCGGGACTAGCGGGAGGGCGGGACTTC. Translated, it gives CASSSSPGLAGGRDF.

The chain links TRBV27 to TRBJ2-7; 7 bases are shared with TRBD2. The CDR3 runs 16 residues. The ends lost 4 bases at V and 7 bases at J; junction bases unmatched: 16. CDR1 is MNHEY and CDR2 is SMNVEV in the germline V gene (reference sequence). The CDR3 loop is CASSSIPAGLPSEQYF. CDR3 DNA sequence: TGTGCCAGCAGTTCTATCCCCGCGGGACTACCCTCAGAGCAGTACTTC.

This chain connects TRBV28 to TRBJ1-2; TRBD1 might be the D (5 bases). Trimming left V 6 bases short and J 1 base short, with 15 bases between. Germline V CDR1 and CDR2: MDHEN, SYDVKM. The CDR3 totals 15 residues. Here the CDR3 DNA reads TGTGCCAGCAGCACACCTAGTAGGGGTAACTATGGCTACACCTTC. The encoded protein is CASSTPSRGNYGYTF.

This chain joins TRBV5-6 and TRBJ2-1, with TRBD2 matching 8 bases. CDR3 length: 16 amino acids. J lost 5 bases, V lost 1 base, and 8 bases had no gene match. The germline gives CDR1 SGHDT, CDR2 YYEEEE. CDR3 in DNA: TGTGCCAGCAGCTTGTCAGCGGGAGAGTCCCACAATGAGCAGTTCTTC. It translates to CASSLSAGESHNEQFF.

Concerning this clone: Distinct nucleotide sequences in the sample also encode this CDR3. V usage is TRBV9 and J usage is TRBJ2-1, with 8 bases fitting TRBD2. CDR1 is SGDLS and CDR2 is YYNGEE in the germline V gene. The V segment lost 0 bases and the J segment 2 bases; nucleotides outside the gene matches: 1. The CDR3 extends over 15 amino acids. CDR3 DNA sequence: TGTGCCAGCAGCGTAGGCGGGAGGACCTACAATGAGCAGTTCTTC. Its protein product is CASSVGGRTYNEQFF.

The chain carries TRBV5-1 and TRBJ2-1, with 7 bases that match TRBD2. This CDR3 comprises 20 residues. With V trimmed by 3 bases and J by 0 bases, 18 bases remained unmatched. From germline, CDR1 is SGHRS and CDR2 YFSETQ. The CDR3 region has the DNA TGCGCCAGCAGCTCGCCTTCCGGGACTATAGAGTTCAGCTCCTACAATGAGCAGTTCTTC. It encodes CASSSPSGTIEFSSYNEQFF.

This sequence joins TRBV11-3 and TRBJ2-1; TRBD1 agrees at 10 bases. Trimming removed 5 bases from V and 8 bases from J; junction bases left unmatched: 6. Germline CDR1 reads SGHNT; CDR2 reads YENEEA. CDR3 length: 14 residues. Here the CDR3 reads CASSDRGRFHEQFF. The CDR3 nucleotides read TGTGCCAGCAGCGACAGGGGGCGATTTCATGAGCAGTTCTTC.

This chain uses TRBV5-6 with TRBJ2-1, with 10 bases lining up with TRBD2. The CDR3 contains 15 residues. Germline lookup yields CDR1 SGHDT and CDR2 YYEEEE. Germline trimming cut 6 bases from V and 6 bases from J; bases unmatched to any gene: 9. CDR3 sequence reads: CASNTAGGPGNEQFF. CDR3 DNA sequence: TGTGCCAGCAACACAGCGGGAGGGCCTGGCAATGAGCAGTTCTTC.

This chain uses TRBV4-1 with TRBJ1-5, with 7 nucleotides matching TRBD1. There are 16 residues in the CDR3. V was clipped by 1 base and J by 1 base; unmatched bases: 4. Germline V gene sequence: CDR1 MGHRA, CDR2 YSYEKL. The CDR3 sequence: CASSQGEGASNQPQHF. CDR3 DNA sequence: TGCGCCAGCAGCCAAGGAGAGGGGGCAAGCAATCAGCCCCAGCATTTT.

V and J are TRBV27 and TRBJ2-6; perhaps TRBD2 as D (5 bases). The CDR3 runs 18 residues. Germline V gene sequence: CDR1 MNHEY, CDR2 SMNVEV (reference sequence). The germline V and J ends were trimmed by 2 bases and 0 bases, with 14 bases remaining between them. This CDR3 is CASSLTIPRASGANVLTF. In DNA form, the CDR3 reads TGTGCCAGCAGTTTAACCATCCCGCGGGCCTCTGGGGCCAACGTCCTGACTTTC.